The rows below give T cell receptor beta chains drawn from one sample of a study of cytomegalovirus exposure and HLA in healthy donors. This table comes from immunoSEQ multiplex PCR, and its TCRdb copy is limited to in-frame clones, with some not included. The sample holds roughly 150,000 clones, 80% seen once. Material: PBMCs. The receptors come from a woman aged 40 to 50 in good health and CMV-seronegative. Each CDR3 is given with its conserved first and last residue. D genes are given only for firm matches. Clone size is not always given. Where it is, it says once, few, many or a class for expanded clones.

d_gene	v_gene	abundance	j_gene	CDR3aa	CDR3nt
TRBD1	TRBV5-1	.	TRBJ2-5	CASSSPDRLQETQYF	TGCGCCAGCAGCTCTCCGGACAGGCTACAAGAGACCCAGTACTTC
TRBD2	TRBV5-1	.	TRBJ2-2	CASSGVAGAIGELFF	TGCGCCAGCAGCGGCGTGGCGGGAGCCATCGGGGAGCTGTTTTTT
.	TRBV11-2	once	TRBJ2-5	CASSLVEGAETQYF	TGTGCCAGCAGCTTAGTTGAGGGCGCGGAGACCCAGTACTTC
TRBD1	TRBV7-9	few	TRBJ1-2	CASRKEQGGNYGYTF	TGTGCCAGCAGAAAAGAACAGGGGGGAAACTATGGCTACACCTTC
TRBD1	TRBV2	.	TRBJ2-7	CASSPRTGTIEQYF	TGTGCCAGCAGTCCTCGGACAGGGACGATCGAGCAGTACTTC
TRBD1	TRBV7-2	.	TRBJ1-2	CASSLAGGANYGYTF	TGTGCCAGCAGCTTAGCAGGGGGCGCCAACTATGGCTACACCTTC
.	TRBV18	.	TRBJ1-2	CASSPLRADGYTF	TGTGCCAGCTCACCGCTCAGGGCAGATGGCTACACCTTC
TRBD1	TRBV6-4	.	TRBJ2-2	CASSPGTGNTGELFF	TGTGCCAGCAGTCCCGGGACAGGGAACACCGGGGAGCTGTTTTTT
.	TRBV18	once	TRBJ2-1	CASSPPHLALSSYNEQFF	TGTGCCAGCTCACCACCCCATCTAGCGCTGAGCTCCTACAATGAGCAGTTCTTC
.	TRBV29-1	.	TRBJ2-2	CSVYLTNTGELFF	TGCAGCGTTTACCTAACTAACACCGGGGAGCTGTTTTTT
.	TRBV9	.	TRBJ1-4	CASSVGSMAATNEKLFF	TGTGCCAGCAGCGTAGGCAGTATGGCAGCAACTAATGAAAAACTGTTTTTT
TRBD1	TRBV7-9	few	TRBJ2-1	CASSLVGQGANEQFF	TGTGCCAGCAGCTTAGTGGGACAGGGGGCTAATGAGCAGTTCTTC
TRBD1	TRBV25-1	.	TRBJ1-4	CASSRVTPGGREKLFF	TGTGCCAGCAGTCGAGTGACCCCAGGGGGCCGTGAAAAACTGTTTTTT
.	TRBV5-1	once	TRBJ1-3	CASSLEGENGNTIYF	TGCGCCAGCAGCTTGGAGGGGGAAAATGGAAACACCATATATTTT
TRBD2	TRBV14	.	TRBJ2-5	CASSQLAGGETQYF	TGTGCCAGCAGCCAACTAGCGGGGGGAGAGACCCAGTACTTC
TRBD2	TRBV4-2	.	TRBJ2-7	CASSQVTVAGGYEQYF	TGTGCCAGCAGCCAAGTGACCGTCGCGGGAGGCTACGAGCAGTACTTC
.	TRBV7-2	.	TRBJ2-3	CASSLGGRGTDTQYF	TGTGCCAGCAGCTTAGGTGGCAGGGGCACAGATACGCAGTATTTT
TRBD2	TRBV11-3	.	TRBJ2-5	CASSLDGTSGRWKTQYF	TGTGCCAGCAGCTTAGACGGGACTAGCGGGCGGTGGAAGACCCAGTACTTC
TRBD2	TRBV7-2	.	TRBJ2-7	CASKIAGGGNEQYF	TGTGCCAGCAAGATAGCGGGAGGAGGAAACGAGCAGTACTTC
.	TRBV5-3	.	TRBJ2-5	CARSDYLQGPDETQYF	TGTGCCAGAAGCGATTATCTTCAGGGGCCCGACGAGACCCAGTACTTC
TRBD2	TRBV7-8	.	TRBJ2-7	CASSPRLAGGTAVSHEQYF	TGTGCCAGCAGCCCACGACTAGCGGGGGGCACGGCGGTGTCCCACGAGCAGTACTTC
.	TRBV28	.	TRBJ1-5	CASSPLSASQPQHF	TGTGCCAGCAGTCCCCTAAGTGCTAGTCAGCCCCAGCATTTT
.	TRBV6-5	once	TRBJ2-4	CASSYIGAGAKNIQYF	TGTGCCAGCAGTTACATTGGGGCCGGCGCCAAAAACATTCAGTACTTC
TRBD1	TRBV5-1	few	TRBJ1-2	CASSLDRGANYGYTF	TGCGCCAGCAGCTTGGACAGGGGGGCTAACTATGGCTACACCTTC
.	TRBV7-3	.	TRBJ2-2	CASSLRGFANTGELFF	TGTGCCAGCAGCTTACGAGGGTTCGCGAACACCGGGGAGCTGTTTTTT
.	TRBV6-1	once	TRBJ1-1	CASSVQGKGTEAFF	TGTGCCAGCAGTGTTCAGGGGAAGGGCACTGAAGCTTTCTTT
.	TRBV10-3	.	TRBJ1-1	CAISQNTEAFF	TGTGCCATCAGCCAGAACACTGAAGCTTTCTTT
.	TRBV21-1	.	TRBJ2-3	CASSKLAGVPDTQYF	TGTGCCAGCAGCAAACTAGCGGGAGTCCCAGATACGCAGTATTTT
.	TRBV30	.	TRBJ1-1	CASDGAANTEAFF	TGTGCCTCCGATGGGGCAGCCAACACTGAAGCTTTCTTT
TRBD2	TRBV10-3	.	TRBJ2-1	CAISSSGEFSSYNEQFF	TGTGCCATCAGCTCTAGCGGGGAATTTAGCTCCTACAATGAGCAGTTCTTC
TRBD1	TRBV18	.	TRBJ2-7	CASSPSQGAYEQYF	TGTGCCAGCTCACCAAGCCAGGGGGCCTACGAGCAGTACTTC
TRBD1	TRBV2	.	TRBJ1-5	CASSRQGGSNQPQHF	TGTGCCAGCAGCCGACAGGGCGGGAGCAATCAGCCCCAGCATTTT
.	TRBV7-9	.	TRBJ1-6	CASSSTGNNSPLHF	TGTGCCAGCAGCTCTACAGGGAATAATTCACCCCTCCACTTT
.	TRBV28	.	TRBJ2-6	CASKQAGANGLTF	TGTGCCAGCAAGCAGGCTGGGGCCAACGGCCTGACTTTC
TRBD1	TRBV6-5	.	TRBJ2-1	CASRTGTDYNEQFF	TGTGCCAGCAGGACCGGGACAGATTACAATGAGCAGTTCTTC
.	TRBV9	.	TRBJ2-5	CASSTTATTQETQYF	TGTGCCAGCAGTACGACAGCCACCACCCAAGAGACCCAGTACTTC